This T cell receptor beta chain was identified during a study of T cell repertoires in cytomegalovirus infection. Turning to the study itself: It was the public TCR beta signatures that indicated both CMV infection and matching HLA type. Whole-study results and caveats: Dominant in the ex vivo response were TCR beta clonotypes restricted by HLA-C and specific for CMV. Carriers of CMV plus the relevant HLA were identified by cumulative public TCR beta family frequency.

This CDR3 has 11 amino acids. The V end was cut by 1 base, the J end by 3 bases, with 4 bases between. Germline V gene lookup returns CDR1 DFQATT and CDR2 SNEGSKA (reference sequence). TCRdb reprocessed the reads via MiXCR and lists one record per CDR3 protein. In the table there are a few hundred thousand distinct CDR3 sequences, around 27% of which are singletons. This clonotype was seen more than once but under ten times. Its antigen is as yet unknown. The rearrangement joins TRBV20-1 to TRBJ2-7, with D hard to call. The TCR originated in a human donor in good health (CMV status not recorded). Some clones in this sample may be carry-over from other donors' samples. Sequenced: PBMCs. CDR3 sequence reads: CSARGNYEQYF. In DNA, the CDR3 is TGCAGTGCTAGAGGGAACTACGAGCAGTACTTC.